This T cell receptor beta chain is from a study of cytomegalovirus exposure and HLA in healthy donors. Germline V gene lookup returns CDR1 SEHNR and CDR2 FQNEAQ (reference sequence). The V segment lost 5 bases and the J segment 10 bases; nucleotides outside the gene matches: 12. This CDR3 spans 15 amino acids. PCR used 60 Vbeta primers and 13 Jbeta primers. Libraries were prepared by immunoSEQ multiplex PCR; TCRdb keeps only in-frame clonotypes and omits some of them. The sample lists fewer than 250,000 clones, over 60% occurring once. This clone was detected only once. The receptor was isolated from a man younger than 45 in good health and CMV-seropositive. Sequenced sample: PBMCs. V and J are TRBV7-9 and TRBJ2-1; 9 positions agree with TRBD1. DNA for the CDR3: TGTGCCAGCAGCCCCCGGGACAGGGTTTTATACGAGCAGTTCTTC. As protein: CASSPRDRVLYEQFF.